This TCR beta chain was sequenced in a study of cytomegalovirus exposure and HLA in healthy donors. The CDR3 totals 11 residues. Trimming pared 3 bases from V and 6 bases from J, leaving 8 bases between. Germline V lookup: CDR1 GTSNPN, CDR2 SVGIG (reference sequence). General study findings and limits: There were under 200 TCR beta chains listed as cytomegalovirus-associated.

This clone was observed a few times. Its antigen is still unknown. 60 Vbeta and 13 Jbeta primers were used in PCR. Only in-frame clones appear in the TCRdb table, and some are missing; sequencing was by immunoSEQ multiplex PCR. The table records 60,000 to 85,000 clones, roughly 74% of them present only once. The origin of this receptor is a human donor in good health. Sequencing used PBMCs. The rearrangement joins TRBV30 to TRBJ1-1; D unresolved. CDR3 amino acids: CAWSPPPEAFF. For the CDR3, the DNA is TGTGCCTGGAGCCCTCCTCCTGAAGCTTTCTTT.